Detailed here is one T cell receptor (beta chain). The antigen remains unidentified. This CDR3 is built from 15 residues. Germline CDR1 is MGHRA and CDR2 is YSYEKL. Trimming stripped 2 bases from V and 7 bases from J, with 18 bases between. Genomic DNA (from each subset) was split evenly across several immunoSEQ plates. In the original analysis: Junction-only sequences without quality scores came from ImmunoSEQ, so filtering differed. Method: immunoSEQ multiplex PCR; TCRdb's copy keeps in-frame clones and lacks some. The DNA gave D and trimming, while V, J and clone size come from that table. The data contain approximately 2,200,000 clones, approximately 94% of them singletons. These data come from a study of shared clonotypes between healthy human individuals. Whole-study findings and limits: A few donors had about 5% of their naive CD4 clonotypes in common. How much donors shared clonotypes was expected to be affected by sequencing depth.

CD45RO negativity and positive selection for CCR7 defined naive CD8 cells, a population that excluded terminally differentiated effector memory CD45RA+ cells. This TCR was sampled from a man aged 18-30 years in good health. Some clones in this sample may be carry-over from other donors' samples. The chain recombines TRBV4-1 with TRBJ2-7; D tentatively fits TRBD1 or TRBD2 (5 bases each). The sequencing sample was made of naive CD8+ T cells from PBMCs. As DNA, the CDR3 is TGCGCCAGCAGCCAACCCTCGGGACCGCTTTGGGAGCAGTACTTC. As protein: CASSQPSGPLWEQYF.